The rows below give T cell receptor beta chains drawn from one sample of a study of neurological immune-mediated disorders. TCRdb re-derived calls from the 5' RACE reads in MiXCR, one entry per CDR3 protein. The top ten hold 1.5% to 2% of the sample, which has tens of thousands of distinct CDR3 sequences, 10% seen once. Material for sequencing was PBMCs. All receptors derive from a woman in her thirties or forties in good health. Each CDR3 is given without its conserved first and last residue. Each record gives: V gene, J gene, CDR3 protein.

TRBV12-3/TRBV12-4,TRBJ2-7,ASSFGGYEQY
TRBV6-6,TRBJ1-2,ASTGGSRANYGYT
TRBV7-2,TRBJ2-1,ASSPPSGEQF
TRBV4-3,TRBJ2-2,ASSQETGTTGEQF
TRBV20-1,TRBJ1-5,SARKGDRAADQPQH
TRBV12-2,TRBJ2-7,ASRLNNRASSYEQY
TRBV7-3,TRBJ2-1,ASSLSTGENEQF
TRBV12-3/TRBV12-4,TRBJ2-3,ASRPGLAATDTQY
TRBV9,TRBJ2-2,ASSLSGSNTGELF
TRBV7-8,TRBJ1-5,ASSLQNQPQH
TRBV24-1,TRBJ2-2,ATSRQSTNTGELF
TRBV20-1,TRBJ2-4,SAREKVASGKNIQY
TRBV10-3,TRBJ2-1,AISARAGTRGVGEQF
TRBV20-1,TRBJ2-3,SARASGVLPTDTQY
TRBV20-1,TRBJ2-7,SAGARGRSIYEQY
TRBV9,TRBJ2-2,ASSVGDWNTGELF
TRBV7-2,TRBJ2-3,ASSPHPGISAQY
TRBV7-2,TRBJ2-7,ASSLDRGRNEQY
TRBV10-3,TRBJ2-5,AIRADREGETQY
TRBV5-1,TRBJ1-2,ASSFIGGAEGYT
TRBV27,TRBJ1-5,ASSLSRDSNQPQH
TRBV20-1,TRBJ1-1,SASQGVTEAF
TRBV5-1,TRBJ2-7,ASSQKNGQGFYEQY
TRBV5-1,TRBJ2-5,ASSWAGSGQETQY
TRBV6-1,TRBJ2-7,ASSETGTSVRQY
TRBV19,TRBJ2-5,ASSFSGTALGETQY
TRBV5-1,TRBJ2-7,ASSLETGTFYEQY
TRBV29-1,TRBJ2-5,SGAGGEETQY